Shown below are 16 T cell receptor beta chains from a single sample sequenced in a study of identical twins. TCRdb reprocessed the 5' RACE reads via MiXCR and lists one record per CDR3 protein. The data contain 1,800,000 or so distinct CDR3 sequences, about 30% of them singletons. The sequencing input was cord blood. The receptors derive from a newborn girl in good health.

This clonotype has a handful of counts. The chain recombines TRBV28 with TRBJ2-4, with TRBD2 matching over 16 bases. Germline V gene lookup returns CDR1 MDHEN and CDR2 SYDVKM. J was trimmed by 13 bases and V by 5 bases; bases with no gene match: 8. This CDR3 comprises 15 residues. The CDR3 here is CASSETGTSGREQYF. The CDR3 region has the DNA TGTGCCAGCAGTGAAACCGGGACTAGCGGGAGGGAGCAGTACTTC.

This clonotype has more than one count but fewer than ten. The chain is built from TRBV3-1 and TRBJ2-3; D might be TRBD2 (5 bases). The V and J ends lost 6 bases and 6 bases respectively, with 10 bases between them. Germline CDR1 and CDR2: LGHDT and YNNKEL (reference sequence). The CDR3 is made up of 12 amino acids. DNA of the CDR3: TGTGCCAGCAGTCGTGACTATGATACGCAGTATTTT. This codes for CASSRDYDTQYF.

Regarding this clonotype: Its ends do not fully match the called genes, so a read error is possible. The chain carries TRBV7-7 and TRBJ1-5, with TRBD1 matching 9 bases. The V gene's germline CDR1 is SSHAT and CDR2 FNYEAQ (reference sequence). The CDR3 length is 17 residues. In nucleotides, the CDR3 is TGTGCTAGCAGCTCGTCCCGGGACAGGGAGGGCAATCAGCCCCAGCATTTT. As protein: CASSSSRDREGNQPQHF.

The chain has TRBV7-2 and TRBJ1-1; a possible D gene is TRBD1 (6 bases). This CDR3 comprises 14 residues. V lost 0 bases and J 11 bases, leaving 16 bases between the germline ends. Germline CDR1 is SGHTA and CDR2 is FQGNSA. CDR3 region: CASSLARQALRAFF. The DNA for the CDR3 is TGTGCCAGCAGCTTAGCGCGACAGGCCCTGAGGGCTTTCTTT.

The rearrangement joins TRBV28 to TRBJ2-7, with TRBD1 as a possible D gene (6 bases). Germline V gene lookup returns CDR1 MDHEN and CDR2 SYDVKM. This CDR3 has 13 amino acids. V dropped 4 bases and J dropped 3 bases, with 10 bases sitting between them. The CDR3, as DNA: TGTGCCAGCAGTTGGACAGTCAACTACGAGCAGTACTTC. Residues: CASSWTVNYEQYF.

The chain is built from TRBV10-3 and TRBJ2-3; D not certain. In germline, CDR1 is ENHRY, CDR2 SYGVKD. CDR3 size: 13 residues. With 4 bases removed from V and 4 bases from J, the gap between germline ends came to 9 bases. The CDR3 bases are TGTGCCATCAGTGGACCTATGGCAGATACGCAGTATTTT. Protein: CAISGPMADTQYF.

This clonotype was detected only once. Mismatch with germline at one junction end may stem from a read error. The chain is built from TRBV20-1 and TRBJ2-7; D unresolved. Germline V gene lookup returns CDR1 DFQATT and CDR2 SNEGSKA (reference sequence). This CDR3 is 14 amino acids long. CDR3 protein: CSARDKGTSYERYF. DNA of the CDR3: TGCAGTGCTAGAGATAAGGGAACCTCCTACGAGCGGTACTTC.

This chain links TRBV7-6 with TRBJ1-1, with TRBD1 as a possible D gene (6 bases). The germline CDR1 and CDR2 sequences are SGHVS and FNYEAQ. V lost 4 bases, J lost 5 bases, and 20 bases lay in between. The CDR3 is 16 amino acids. The CDR3 here is CASSSPMVPGQTEAFF. The CDR3 DNA sequence: TGTGCCAGCAGCTCCCCGATGGTCCCCGGACAGACTGAAGCTTTCTTT.

The gene calls are TRBV7-2 and TRBJ2-4; TRBD2 agrees at 14 bases. The assigned J gene may be wrong: the sequence end matches TRBJ2-7 better. The CDR3 extends over 18 amino acids. Looked up from germline, CDR1 is SGHTA and CDR2 is FQGNSA. CDR3 DNA: TGTGCCAGCAGCGTTAGTCCGGGACTAGCGGGAGAAACCTACGAGCAGTACTTC. Translating it yields CASSVSPGLAGETYEQYF.

The J gene is TRBJ2-3, the V gene TRBV4-2; 10 nucleotides align to TRBD2. The J segment lost 3 bases and the V segment lost 4 bases, leaving 10 bases of the junction unmatched. Germline CDR1 LGHNA, CDR2 YNFKEQ. The CDR3 extends over 17 amino acids. The CDR3 reads CASSLRVSGGGTDTQYF. As DNA, the CDR3 is TGTGCCAGCAGCCTACGCGTAAGCGGGGGGGGTACAGATACGCAGTATTTT.

The V call is TRBV7-9, the J call TRBJ1-1; 8 bases are a match to TRBD1. CDR1 is SEHNR and CDR2 is FQNEAQ in the germline V gene (reference sequence). There are 15 residues in the CDR3. With 1 base clipped from V and 8 bases from J, the junction kept 9 bases outside the gene matches. CDR3 nucleotide sequence: TGTGCCAGCAGCTTAGGGAACCCGGGACAGGCCGAAGCTTTCTTT. Its protein product is CASSLGNPGQAEAFF.

A word on this clonotype: This may be a read error: a much more frequent sequence differs by one nucleotide. J is TRBJ2-1 and V is TRBV11-3; D is perhaps TRBD2 (6 bases). The J call is in doubt because the DNA end fits TRBJ2-7 better. Germline lookup yields CDR1 SGHNT and CDR2 YENEEA. The CDR3 spans 14 residues. The chain's CDR3 is CASSLGGVYNEQYF. CDR3 sequence (DNA): TGTGCCAGCAGCTTAGGCGGGGTCTACAATGAGCAGTACTTC.

This clonotype was found a few times. This chain uses TRBV10-3 with TRBJ2-3; possible D gene TRBD1, 6 bases. The length of the CDR3 is 16 residues. The germline gives CDR1 ENHRY, CDR2 SYGVKD. Trimming stripped 3 bases from V and 2 bases from J, with 15 bases between. The CDR3 bases are TGTGCCATCAGTGAACTACAGGGTGCCCTCACAGATACGCAGTATTTT. This translates into CAISELQGALTDTQYF.

Turning to this clonotype: With a much larger clone just one base away, this may be a read error. V usage is TRBV24-1 and J usage is TRBJ2-3, with unresolved D. V was trimmed by 7 bases and J by 2 bases, leaving 3 bases between them. The CDR3 runs 11 residues. Germline V gene data show CDR1 as KGHDR and CDR2 as SFDVKD. CDR3 DNA sequence: TGTGCCACCAGGGACACAGATACGCAGTATTTT. This codes for CATRDTDTQYF.

This clonotype was seen many times. Sequence at one end of the junction differs from germline and may be a read error. The chain uses TRBV5-1 and TRBJ2-5, with 11 bases lining up with TRBD2. This CDR3 is built from 15 residues. Germline V gene lookup returns CDR1 SGHRS and CDR2 YFSETQ. The CDR3 DNA is TGTGCCAGCAGCTTAGCGGGGGGGCGGCAAGAGACCCAGTACTTC. Translation gives CASSLAGGRQETQYF.

This clonotype was counted once. At one end the junction does not follow the germline gene, possibly because of a read error. V usage is TRBV4-1 and J usage is TRBJ2-7; D is possibly TRBD2 (5 bases). This CDR3 region has 14 residues. Germline CDR1 and CDR2: MGHRA and YSYEKL. The CDR3 spells CASSAREPNYEQYF. Written as DNA, the CDR3 is TGTGCCAGCAGCGCACGGGAACCCAACTACGAGCAGTACTTC.